This T cell receptor beta chain was obtained from a study of control samples from healthy donors and cancer patients (dated by TCRdb to 2018 to 2021). Trimming accounts for 3 bases at V and 5 bases at J, while the number of junction bases matched to no gene is 7. CDR1 is given as GTSNPN and CDR2 as SVGIG, both from the germline V gene (reference sequence). The cysteine opens and the phenylalanine closes a CDR3 of 14 amino acids. CDR3 DNA is the only sequence kept; it has 42 bases, read in frame from the first base. The library was generated by the immunoSEQ multiplex PCR assay. TCRdb re-hosts the immuneACCESS table, in-frame sequences only. Its copies lack some clones; in the studies checked, an unresolved V gene accounts for under half of them, and the cause for the rest is not known. The sample table lists roughly 450,000 clones, about nine tenths of them with a count of one. The top ten constitute around 6.4% of the sample.

In the case of this clone: This clone's antigen is unknown. It has no much larger one-base neighbor in the sample; base qualities were not kept.

The rearranged segments are TRBV30 and TRBJ1-1, with 9 bases matching TRBD1. The receptor was isolated from a middle-aged man with head and neck cancer. The material sequenced was PBMCs. The nucleotide sequence is TGTGCCTGGAGCCGGAACAGGGGGCGGACTGAAGCTTTCTTT. Its protein is CAWSRNRGRTEAFF.